This TCR beta chain was documented in a study of blood T cell repertoires in COVID-19. Study in general: In Cohort 3, a recovered donor had either two negative PCRs, clearance, or symptom resolution. T cells, B-cell-depleted T cells, or PBMCs provided the cDNA or gDNA that served as material.

Source study methods: Estimation of nucleated cell counts relied on the amplification of reference gene primers. Sequencing was performed with immunoSEQ multiplex PCR; in TCRdb, only in-frame clones are kept and a portion is missing. V and J calls and clone size come straight from that table; D and trimming were deduced from the DNA. The table has under 300,000 clones, about 88% seen once. The CDR3 is made up of 16 amino acids. V was trimmed by 1 base and J by 0 bases, leaving 7 bases between them. Germline assignment: CDR1 SGHVS and CDR2 FNYEAQ. Clinical history as reported by participants underpinned cohort assignment.

What was sequenced was PBMCs or T cells enriched from blood (not recorded which). The V call is TRBV7-6, the J call TRBJ2-6, with a tentative D call TRBD2 (5 bases). This receptor was obtained from a woman aged 60-70 years in a cohort exposed to, infected with or recovered from COVID-19 (not recorded which). This CDR3 is CASSLVRGSGANVLTF. The CDR3 region has the DNA TGTGCCAGCAGCTTAGTCCGGGGCTCTGGGGCCAACGTCCTGACTTTC.